The entry that follows covers one T cell receptor beta chain sequence. Its specificity is not known. The data belong to a study of cytomegalovirus exposure and HLA in healthy donors. The CDR3 is 17 amino acids. The V gene's germline CDR1 is LGHNA and CDR2 YNFKEQ. Trimming shortened V by 0 bases and J by 5 bases, and 19 bases separated the two germline ends. Primers included in the PCR were 60 Vbeta and 13 Jbeta primers. Profiled with immunoSEQ multiplex PCR; TCRdb holds only in-frame clones, not every one. The data show approximately 89,000 clones, roughly 80% seen once. The study, taken as a whole, reports: For most TCR beta V segments, an earlier analysis put the productive rate at about 90% or about 30% of the time. Among the sequence variants, a highly shared cluster was likely an artifact of sequencing. Prediction of most subjects' HLA-A and HLA-B alleles by TCR beta sequences was reportedly accurate.

This TCR came from a man aged 30 to 45 in good health and CMV-seropositive. Sequencing was done on a sample of PBMCs. The gene calls are TRBV4-2 and TRBJ2-5; possible D gene TRBD1, 7 bases. This CDR3 reads CASSQDLSPGGMETQYF. In DNA form, the CDR3 reads TGTGCCAGCAGCCAAGATTTGTCTCCAGGGGGGATGGAGACCCAGTACTTC.